This T cell receptor (beta chain) appears in the sequencing data of a study of human T cells and chemical hapten exposure. Study-level background: All through the roughly 23-week study, the scalp of each patient received diphenylcyclopropenone doses weekly. Patch tests applied 0.01% DPC to the upper back, read at 6 days. Per-sample variation in TCR yield stemmed mainly from small pooled library volume differences. Findings and limits, study-wide: Relative to control repertoires, expanded TCRs gave rise to significantly more large CDR3 similarity clusters.

The sample's time point: patch test 1, 2 weeks after DPC sensitization. Treatment here: therapeutic diphenylcyclopropenone sensitization with weekly scalp DPC. Researchers extracted total RNA from unfractionated whole blood. TCRdb ran MiXCR on the RACE reads and lists one entry per CDR3 protein. This sample has roughly 50,000 distinct CDR3 sequences, with approximately 10% found just once. The ends were cut back, 5 bases at V and 0 bases at J, with 10 bases in the middle. This CDR3 contains 15 residues. CDR1 is LGHDT, CDR2 YNNKEL, per germline (reference sequence). This clonotype has ten or more counts. The target antigen is unknown.

The starting material was whole blood, obtained in connection with sensitization to the hapten diphenylcyclopropenone (DPC). This clonotype was obtained from a woman aged 35 to 49 with alopecia areata. Some clones in this sample may be carry-over from other donors' samples. The chain employs TRBV3-1 and TRBJ2-2, with unresolved D. The CDR3 coding sequence is TGTGCCAGCAGCACGGACCCTGCGAACACCGGGGAGCTGTTTTTT. Its protein product is CASSTDPANTGELFF.